Below, 2 T cell receptor beta chains from the same sample are listed, as sequenced in a study of blood T cell repertoires in COVID-19. TCRdb's copy holds only in-frame clones and misses some; the assay was immunoSEQ multiplex PCR. Of around 130,000 clones in the sample, about 87% are singletons; the top ten hold about 11%. Sample: peripheral blood. These receptors all stem from a man in his sixties with active or convalescent COVID-19.

The CDR3 region is CASSQGTGENSPLHF. Here the CDR3 DNA reads TGCGCCAGCAGCCAAGGGACAGGGGAGAATTCACCCCTCCACTTT. V and J are TRBV4-1 and TRBJ1-6; 9 bases align to TRBD1. Germline loops: CDR1 MGHRA, CDR2 YSYEKL. The CDR3 sequence is 15 residues long. The V gene end was trimmed by 1 base and the J gene end by 7 bases; junction bases not matched to a gene: 2.

Written as DNA, the CDR3 is TGTGCCAGCAGATCGGGACAGAACTCAGGAAACACCATATATTTT. Translated, it gives CASRSGQNSGNTIYF. The chain combines TRBV6-5 with TRBJ1-3, with 7 bases that match TRBD1. The germline gives CDR1 MNHEY, CDR2 SVGAGI. The CDR3 spans 15 residues. After removal of 6 bases from V and 4 bases from J, the junction contained 9 bases not matched to a gene.